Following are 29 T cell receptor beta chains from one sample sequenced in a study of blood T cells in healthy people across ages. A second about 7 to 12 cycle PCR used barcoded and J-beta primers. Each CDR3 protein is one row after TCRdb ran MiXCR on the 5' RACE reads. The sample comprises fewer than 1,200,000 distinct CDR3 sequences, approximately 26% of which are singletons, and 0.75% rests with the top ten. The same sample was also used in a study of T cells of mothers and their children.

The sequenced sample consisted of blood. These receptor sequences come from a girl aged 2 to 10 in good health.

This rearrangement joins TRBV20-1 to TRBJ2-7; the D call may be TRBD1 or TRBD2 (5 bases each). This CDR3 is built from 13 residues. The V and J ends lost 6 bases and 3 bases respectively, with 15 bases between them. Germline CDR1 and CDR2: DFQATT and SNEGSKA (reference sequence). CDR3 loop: CSATTGTDYEQYF. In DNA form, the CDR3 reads TGCAGTGCAACTACCGGGACGGACTACGAGCAGTACTTC.

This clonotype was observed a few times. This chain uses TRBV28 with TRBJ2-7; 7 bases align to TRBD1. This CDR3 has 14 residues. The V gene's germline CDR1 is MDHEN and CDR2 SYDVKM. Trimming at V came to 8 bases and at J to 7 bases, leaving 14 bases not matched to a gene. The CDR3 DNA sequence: TGTGCCAGCGGTCCGGACAGGAGAACGAGAGAGCAGTACTTC. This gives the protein CASGPDRRTREQYF.

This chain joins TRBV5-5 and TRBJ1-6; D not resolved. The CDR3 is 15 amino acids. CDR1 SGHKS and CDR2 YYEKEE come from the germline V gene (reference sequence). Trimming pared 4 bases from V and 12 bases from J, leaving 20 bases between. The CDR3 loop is CASSPTQAYLVPLHF. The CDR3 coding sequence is TGTGCCAGCAGCCCTACGCAGGCCTACTTAGTACCCCTCCACTTT.

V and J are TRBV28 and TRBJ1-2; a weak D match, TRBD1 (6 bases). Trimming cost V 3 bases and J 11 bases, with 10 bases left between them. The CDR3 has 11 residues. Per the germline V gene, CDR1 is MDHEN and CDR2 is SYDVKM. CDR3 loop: CASSFLGAYTF. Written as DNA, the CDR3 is TGTGCCAGCAGTTTCTTGGGGGCTTACACCTTC.

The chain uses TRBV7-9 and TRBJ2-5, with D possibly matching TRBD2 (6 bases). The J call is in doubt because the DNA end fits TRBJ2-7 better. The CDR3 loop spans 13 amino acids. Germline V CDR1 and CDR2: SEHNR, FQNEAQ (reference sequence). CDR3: CASGWDSEYEQYF. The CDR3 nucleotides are TGTGCCAGTGGGTGGGACTCCGAGTACGAGCAGTACTTC.

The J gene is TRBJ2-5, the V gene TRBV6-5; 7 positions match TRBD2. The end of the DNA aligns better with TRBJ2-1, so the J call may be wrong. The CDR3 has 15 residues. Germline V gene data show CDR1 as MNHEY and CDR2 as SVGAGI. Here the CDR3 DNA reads TGTGCCAGCAGTTACTTTGTGGGAGGGGCCAATGAGCAGTTCTTC. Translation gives CASSYFVGGANEQFF.

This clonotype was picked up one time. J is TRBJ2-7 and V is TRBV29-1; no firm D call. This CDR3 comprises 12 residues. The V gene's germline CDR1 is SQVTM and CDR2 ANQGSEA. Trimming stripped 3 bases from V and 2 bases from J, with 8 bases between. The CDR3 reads CSVEYSTYEQYF. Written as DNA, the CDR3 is TGCAGCGTTGAGTACAGCACCTACGAGCAGTACTTC.

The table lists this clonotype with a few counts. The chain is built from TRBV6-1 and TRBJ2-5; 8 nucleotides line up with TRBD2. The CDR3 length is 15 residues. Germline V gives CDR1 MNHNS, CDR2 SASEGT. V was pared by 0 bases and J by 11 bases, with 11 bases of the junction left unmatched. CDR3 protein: CASSEARGLGGGQYF. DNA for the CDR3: TGTGCCAGCAGTGAAGCGCGGGGACTAGGAGGCGGGCAGTACTTC.

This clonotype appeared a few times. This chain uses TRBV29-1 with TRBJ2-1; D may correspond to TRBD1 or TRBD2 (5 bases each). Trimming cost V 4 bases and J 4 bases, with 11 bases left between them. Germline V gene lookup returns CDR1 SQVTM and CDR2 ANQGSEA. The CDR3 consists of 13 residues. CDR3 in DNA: TGCAGCGTTGTGGGACCCTTATACAATGAGCAGTTCTTC. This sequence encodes CSVVGPLYNEQFF.

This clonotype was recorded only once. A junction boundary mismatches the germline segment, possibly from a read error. The CDR3 region has the DNA TGTGCCATCACTGAGTCGGCCGCAACTAATAAGAAACTGTTTTTT. It yields the protein CAITESAATNKKLFF. The chain has TRBV10-3 and TRBJ1-4; D gene unclear. The CDR3 covers 15 residues. From germline, CDR1 is ENHRY and CDR2 SYGVKD.

CDR3 bases: TGTGCCAGCACAGGGAAAGGCACCGGGGAGCTGTTTTTT. The encoded protein is CASTGKGTGELFF. V is TRBV28 and J is TRBJ2-2, with D possibly TRBD1 on 5 matching bases. The CDR3 is made up of 13 amino acids. Trimming removed 7 bases at V and 4 bases at J, with 10 bases between. The germline CDR1 and CDR2 sequences are MDHEN and SYDVKM.

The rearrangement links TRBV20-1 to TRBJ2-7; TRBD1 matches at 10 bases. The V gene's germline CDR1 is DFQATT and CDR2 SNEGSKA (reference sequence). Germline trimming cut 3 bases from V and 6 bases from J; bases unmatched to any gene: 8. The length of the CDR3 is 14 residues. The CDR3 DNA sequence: TGCAGTGCTAGGCCCCCGACAGGGGGCTTCGAGCAGTACTTC. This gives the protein CSARPPTGGFEQYF.

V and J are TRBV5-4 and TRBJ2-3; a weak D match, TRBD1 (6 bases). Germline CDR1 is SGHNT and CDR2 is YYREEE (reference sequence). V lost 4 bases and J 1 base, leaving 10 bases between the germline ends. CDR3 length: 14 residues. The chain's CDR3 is CASSTGQRTDTQYF. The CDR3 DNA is TGTGCCAGCAGCACCGGACAGCGCACAGATACGCAGTATTTT.

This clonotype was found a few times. In nucleotides, the CDR3 is TGCGCCAGCAGCCAACTAGCGAACACAGATACGCAGTATTTT. Translation: CASSQLANTDTQYF. J is TRBJ2-3 and V is TRBV4-1, with D perhaps TRBD2 (6 bases). This CDR3 is built from 14 residues. The V and J ends lost 2 bases and 2 bases respectively, with 8 bases between them. Germline-derived CDR1 and CDR2 are MGHRA and YSYEKL.

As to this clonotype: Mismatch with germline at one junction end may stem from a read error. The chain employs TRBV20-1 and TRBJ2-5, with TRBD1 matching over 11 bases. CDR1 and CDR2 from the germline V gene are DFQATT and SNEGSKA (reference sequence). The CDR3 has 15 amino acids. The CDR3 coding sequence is TGCAGTGCTACCTCCGGACAGGGGGCTAGAGAGGCCCAGTACTTC. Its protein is CSATSGQGAREAQYF.

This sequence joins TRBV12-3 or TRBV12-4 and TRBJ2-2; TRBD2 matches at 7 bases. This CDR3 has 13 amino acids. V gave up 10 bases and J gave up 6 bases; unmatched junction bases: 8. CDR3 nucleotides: TGTGCCACCCGGGAGGTTTATCCCGGGGAGCTGTTTTTT. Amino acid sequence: CATREVYPGELFF.

CDR3 coding DNA: TGTGCCAGCAGTTTACAGGGACGTTCTCAGCCCCAGCATTTT. Protein product: CASSLQGRSQPQHF. The chain combines TRBV12-3 or TRBV12-4 with TRBJ1-5; D perhaps matches TRBD1 (5 bases). Trimming left V 2 bases short and J 6 bases short, with 11 bases between. The CDR3 extends over 14 amino acids.

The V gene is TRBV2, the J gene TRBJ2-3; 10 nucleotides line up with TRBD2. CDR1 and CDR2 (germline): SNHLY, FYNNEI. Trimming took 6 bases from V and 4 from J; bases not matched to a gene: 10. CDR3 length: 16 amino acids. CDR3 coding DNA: TGTGCCAGCAGGGACCGGACTAGCGGCCCAGCAGATACGCAGTATTTT. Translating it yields CASRDRTSGPADTQYF.

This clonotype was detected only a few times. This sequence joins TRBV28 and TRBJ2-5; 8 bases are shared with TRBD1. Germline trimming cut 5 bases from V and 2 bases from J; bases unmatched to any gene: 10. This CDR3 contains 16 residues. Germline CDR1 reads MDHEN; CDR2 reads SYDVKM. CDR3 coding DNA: TGTGCCAGCAGTCCTAAGACAGGGGTGGTACAAGAGACCCAGTACTTC. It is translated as CASSPKTGVVQETQYF.

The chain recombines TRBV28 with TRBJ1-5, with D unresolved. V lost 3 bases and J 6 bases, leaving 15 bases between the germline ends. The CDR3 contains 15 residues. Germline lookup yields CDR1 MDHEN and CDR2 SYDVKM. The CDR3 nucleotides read TGTGCCAGCAGTTTGACGGGGATTTCAGGTCAGCCCCAGCATTTT. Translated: CASSLTGISGQPQHF.

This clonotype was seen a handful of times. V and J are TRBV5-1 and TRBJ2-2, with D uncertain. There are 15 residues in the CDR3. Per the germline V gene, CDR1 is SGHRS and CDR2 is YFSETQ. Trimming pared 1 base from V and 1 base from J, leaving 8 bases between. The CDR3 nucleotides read TGCGCCAGCAGCTTGAGGCCTCTGAACACCGGGGAGCTGTTTTTT. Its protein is CASSLRPLNTGELFF.

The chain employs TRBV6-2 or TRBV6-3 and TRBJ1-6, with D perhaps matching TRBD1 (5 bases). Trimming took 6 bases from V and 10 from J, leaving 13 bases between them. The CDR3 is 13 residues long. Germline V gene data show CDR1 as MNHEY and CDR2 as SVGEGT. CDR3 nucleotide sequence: TGTGCCAGCAGGGCAGGGCAAGAATCACCCCTCCACTTT. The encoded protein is CASRAGQESPLHF.

CDR3 bases: TGTGCCAGCAGCTTATCACTAATCCAAGAGACCCAGTACTTC. It translates to CASSLSLIQETQYF. The chain joins TRBV7-2 to TRBJ2-5; D remains unclear. Germline assignment: CDR1 SGHTA and CDR2 FQGNSA. This CDR3 comprises 14 residues. Trimming removed 2 bases from V and 1 base from J, with 8 bases in between. Full variable domain (outside the CDR3, taken from reference TRBV7-2 and TRBJ2-5): GAGVSQSPSNKVTEKGKDVELRCDPISGHTALYWYRQSLGQGLEFLIYFQGNSAPDKSGLPSDRFSAERTGGSVSTLTIQRTQQEDSAVYLCASSLSLIQETQYFGPGTRLLVL.

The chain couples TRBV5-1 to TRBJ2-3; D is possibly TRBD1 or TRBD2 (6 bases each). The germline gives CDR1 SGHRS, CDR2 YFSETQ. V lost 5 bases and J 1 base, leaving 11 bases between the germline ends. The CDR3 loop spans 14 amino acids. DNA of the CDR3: TGCGCCAGCAGGCGGGACATTCGCACAGATACGCAGTATTTT. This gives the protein CASRRDIRTDTQYF. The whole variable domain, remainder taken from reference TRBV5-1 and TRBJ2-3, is KAGVTQTPRYLIKTRGQQVTLSCSPISGHRSVSWYQQTPGQGLQFLFEYFSETQRNKGNFPGRFSGRQFSNSRSEMNVSTLELGDSALYLCASRRDIRTDTQYFGPGTRLTVL.

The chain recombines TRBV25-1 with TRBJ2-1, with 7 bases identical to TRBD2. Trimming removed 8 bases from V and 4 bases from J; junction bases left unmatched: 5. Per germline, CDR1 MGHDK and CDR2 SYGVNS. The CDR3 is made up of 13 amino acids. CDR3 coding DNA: TGTGCCAGCCGGACTAGACTGTACAATGAGCAGTTCTTC. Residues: CASRTRLYNEQFF.

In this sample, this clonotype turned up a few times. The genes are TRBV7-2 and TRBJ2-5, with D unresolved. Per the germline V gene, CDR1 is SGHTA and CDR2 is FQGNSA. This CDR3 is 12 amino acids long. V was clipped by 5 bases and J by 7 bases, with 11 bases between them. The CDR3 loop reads CASSPVSGTQYF. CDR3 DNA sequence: TGTGCCAGCAGCCCAGTCTCAGGGACCCAGTACTTC.

Here the CDR3 reads CATNGEGRTSNQPQHF. DNA of the CDR3: TGTGCCACCAACGGAGAGGGCCGCACTAGCAATCAGCCCCAGCATTTT. V gene TRBV10-3 combines with J gene TRBJ1-5, with D hard to call. CDR1 and CDR2 from the germline V gene are ENHRY and SYGVKD. Trimming took off 10 bases at V and 0 bases at J, with 19 bases between the two ends. The CDR3 covers 16 residues.

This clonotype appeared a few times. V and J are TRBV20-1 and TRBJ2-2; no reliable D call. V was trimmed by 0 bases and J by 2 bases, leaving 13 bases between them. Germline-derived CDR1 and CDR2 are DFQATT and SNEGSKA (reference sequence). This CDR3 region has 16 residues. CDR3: CSAREPRSDNTGELFF. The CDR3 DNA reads TGCAGTGCTAGAGAGCCCAGGTCCGATAACACCGGGGAGCTGTTTTTT.

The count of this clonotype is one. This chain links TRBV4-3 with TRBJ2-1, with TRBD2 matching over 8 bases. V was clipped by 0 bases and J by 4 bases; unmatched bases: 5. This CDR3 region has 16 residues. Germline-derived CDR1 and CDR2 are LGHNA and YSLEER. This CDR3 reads CASSQEFTSGYNEQFF. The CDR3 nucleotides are TGCGCCAGCAGCCAAGAGTTCACTAGCGGATACAATGAGCAGTTCTTC.